These T cell receptor beta chains were read from a single sample in a study of Ad26.COV2.S vaccination and SARS-CoV-2 variants. Data came from immunoSEQ multiplex PCR; TCRdb stores just in-frame clones and leaves some out. Here the sample spans hundreds of thousands of clones, roughly 90% being singletons. This specimen consisted of peripheral blood, obtained in a trial of Ad26.COV2.S vaccine versus placebo. The source is a person aged 18-65 years who received the Ad26.COV2.S COVID-19 vaccine or a placebo. CDR3s include the opening cysteine and the closing phenylalanine or tryptophan. The D gene is left open where the match is weak. Clone size appears in some rows only: once, few, many, or a class for an expanded clone.

-	TRBV7-7	-	TRBJ2-5	CASSKQRQETQYF	TGTGCCAGCAGCAAACAGCGCCAAGAGACCCAGTACTTC
-	TRBV5-4	TRBD1	TRBJ2-6	CASSFVTGGSGANVLTF	TGTGCCAGCAGCTTCGTGACAGGGGGCTCTGGGGCCAACGTCCTGACTTTC
-	TRBV7-9	-	TRBJ2-4	CASSLGGLAKNIQYF	TGTGCCAGCAGCTTGGGCGGGTTAGCCAAAAACATTCAGTACTTC
-	TRBV21-1	-	TRBJ2-5	CASSSRQGWQETQYF	TGTGCCAGCAGCAGCCGACAGGGATGGCAAGAGACCCAGTACTTC
-	TRBV10-1	TRBD2	TRBJ2-1	CASSPPGRGSYNEQFF	TGCGCCAGCAGCCCCCCAGGGCGCGGGAGCTACAATGAGCAGTTCTTC
-	TRBV7-9	-	TRBJ2-1	CASSLDSPYEQFF	TGTGCCAGCAGCTTAGACAGTCCCTATGAGCAGTTCTTC
-	TRBV6-6	-	TRBJ2-5	CASSRTAVKLLETQYF	TGTGCCAGCAGTAGAACAGCGGTGAAGCTGCTAGAGACCCAGTACTTC
-	TRBV19	-	TRBJ2-2	CASSPWSAISNTGELFF	TGTGCCAGTAGTCCGTGGTCCGCAATTTCGAACACCGGGGAGCTGTTTTTT
-	TRBV7-8	TRBD2	TRBJ2-3	CASSLVERGANGDTQYF	TGTGCCAGCAGCTTAGTTGAGCGGGGGGCGAACGGAGATACGCAGTATTTT
-	TRBV12-3/TRBV12-4	TRBD2	TRBJ2-4	CASSLSREVYF	TGTGCCAGCAGTCTCTCGCGGGAGGTTTACTTC
-	TRBV2	-	TRBJ1-1	CASRGNTEAFF	TGTGCCAGCCGAGGGAACACTGAAGCTTTCTTT
-	TRBV6-5	-	TRBJ1-4	CASSPQGYGEKLFF	TGTGCCAGCAGTCCACAGGGATATGGTGAAAAACTGTTTTTT
-	TRBV7-3	-	TRBJ2-3	CASNNRDTQYF	TGTGCCAGCAACAACAGGGATACGCAGTATTTT
-	TRBV10-2	TRBD1	TRBJ1-5	CASSSGQSGGQPQHF	TGCGCCAGCAGCTCGGGACAGTCGGGCGGTCAGCCCCAGCATTTT
-	TRBV9	-	TRBJ2-3	CASSVDNYPTDTQYF	TGTGCCAGCAGCGTAGACAACTACCCCACAGATACGCAGTATTTT
few	TRBV10-3	-	TRBJ2-1	CAISGREGGNEQFF	TGTGCCATCAGCGGTAGGGAAGGCGGCAATGAGCAGTTCTTC
-	TRBV10-3	-	TRBJ2-1	CAIRSGSGMDEQFF	TGTGCCATCAGAAGCGGATCGGGGATGGATGAGCAGTTCTTC
-	TRBV3-1/TRBV3-2	-	TRBJ2-5	CASSPLGSLAGTQYF	TGTGCCAGCAGCCCCTTGGGTTCGCTAGCTGGGACCCAGTACTTC
-	TRBV19	-	TRBJ2-5	CASSISWVRSGETQYF	TGTGCCAGTAGTATATCCTGGGTCCGGAGTGGAGAGACCCAGTACTTC
-	TRBV20-1	-	TRBJ2-7	CSASSGRGYEQYF	TGCAGTGCTAGTTCGGGGCGCGGGTACGAGCAGTACTTC
-	TRBV27	TRBD1	TRBJ2-3	CASSSSGTATDTQYF	TGTGCCAGCAGTTCTTCCGGGACAGCCACAGATACGCAGTATTTT
-	TRBV7-2	TRBD1	TRBJ1-1	CASSLKWDREAFF	TGTGCCAGCAGCTTAAAATGGGACAGGGAAGCTTTCTTT
few	TRBV27	-	TRBJ1-4	CASSFRGGRTNEKLFF	TGTGCCAGCAGTTTCCGTGGCGGAAGGACTAATGAAAAACTGTTTTTT
-	TRBV11-3	-	TRBJ1-2	CASSLGVGTIYGYTF	TGTGCCAGCAGCTTAGGGGTGGGGACAATCTATGGCTACACCTTC
-	TRBV4-2	TRBD1	TRBJ1-6	CASSTDRVRSPLHF	TGTGCCAGCAGCACGGACAGGGTTCGTTCACCCCTCCACTTT
-	TRBV7-3	-	TRBJ1-1	CASSLSVNTEAFF	TGTGCCAGCAGCTTATCTGTGAACACTGAAGCTTTCTTT
-	TRBV2	TRBD1	TRBJ2-7	CASSETAGGSYEQYF	TGTGCCAGCAGTGAAACGGCAGGGGGCTCCTACGAGCAGTACTTC
-	TRBV7-2	TRBD2	TRBJ2-1	CASSLGGGGNEQFF	TGTGCCAGCAGCTTAGGGGGCGGGGGCAATGAGCAGTTCTTC
-	TRBV5-5	-	TRBJ2-3	CASSFAPPGTDTQYF	TGTGCCAGCAGCTTCGCCCCCCCAGGGACAGATACGCAGTATTTT
-	TRBV5-1	TRBD1	TRBJ2-1	CASSSSGTGGNEQFF	TGCGCCAGCAGCTCTTCCGGGACAGGGGGCAATGAGCAGTTCTTC
-	TRBV6-5	TRBD1	TRBJ1-2	CASSSPQGAIYGYTF	TGTGCCAGCAGCAGCCCACAGGGGGCGATCTATGGCTACACCTTC